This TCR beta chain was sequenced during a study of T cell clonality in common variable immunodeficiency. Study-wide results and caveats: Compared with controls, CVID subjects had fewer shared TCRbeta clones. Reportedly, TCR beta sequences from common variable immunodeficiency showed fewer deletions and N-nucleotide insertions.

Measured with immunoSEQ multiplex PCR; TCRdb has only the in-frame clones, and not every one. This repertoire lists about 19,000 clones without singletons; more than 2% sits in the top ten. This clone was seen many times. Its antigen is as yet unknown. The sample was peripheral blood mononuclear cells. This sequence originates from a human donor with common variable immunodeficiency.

The sequenced part of the CDR3 DNA is TGTGCCAGCAGCGTAGGGATAGCGGGAGTTAGTGAG. It encodes CASSVGIAGVSE. The whole CDR3 sequence is CASSVGIAGVSEQFF. The genes are TRBV9 and TRBJ2-1, with TRBD2 identical over 9 bases. Read sequence stops 3 residues before the CDR3 end, and the germline J gene provides the missing end. CDR1 is SGDLS, CDR2 YYNGEE, per germline. V was clipped by 0 bases and J by 9 bases; unmatched bases: 7. The CDR3 runs 15 residues.